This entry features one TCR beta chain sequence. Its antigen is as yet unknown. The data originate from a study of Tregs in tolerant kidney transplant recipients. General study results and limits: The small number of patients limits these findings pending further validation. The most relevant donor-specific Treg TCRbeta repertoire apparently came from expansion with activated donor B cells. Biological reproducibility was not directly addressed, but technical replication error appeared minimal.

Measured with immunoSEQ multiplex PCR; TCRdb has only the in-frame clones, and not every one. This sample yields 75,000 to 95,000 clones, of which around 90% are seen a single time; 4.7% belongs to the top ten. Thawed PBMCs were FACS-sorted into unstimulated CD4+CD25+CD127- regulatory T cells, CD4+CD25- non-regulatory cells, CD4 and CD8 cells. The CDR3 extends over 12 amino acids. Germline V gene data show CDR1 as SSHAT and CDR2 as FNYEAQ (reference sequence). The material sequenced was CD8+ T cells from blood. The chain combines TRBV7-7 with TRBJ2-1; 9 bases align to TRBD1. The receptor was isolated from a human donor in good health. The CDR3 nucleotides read TGTGTTGTACAGGGGGCGCGGAATGAGCAGTTCTTC. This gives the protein CVVQGARNEQFF.